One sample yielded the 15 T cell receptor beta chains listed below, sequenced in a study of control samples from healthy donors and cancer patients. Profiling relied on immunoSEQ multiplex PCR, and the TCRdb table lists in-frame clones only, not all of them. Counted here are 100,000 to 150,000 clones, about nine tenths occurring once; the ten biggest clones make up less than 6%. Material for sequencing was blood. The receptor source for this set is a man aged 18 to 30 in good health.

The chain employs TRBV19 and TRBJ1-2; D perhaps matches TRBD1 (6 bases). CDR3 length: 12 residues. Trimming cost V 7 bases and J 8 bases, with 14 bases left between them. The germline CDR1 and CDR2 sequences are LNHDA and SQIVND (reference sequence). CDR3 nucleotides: TGTGCCAGTACGTTGGGGGCGCGAGGCTACACCTTC. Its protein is CASTLGARGYTF.

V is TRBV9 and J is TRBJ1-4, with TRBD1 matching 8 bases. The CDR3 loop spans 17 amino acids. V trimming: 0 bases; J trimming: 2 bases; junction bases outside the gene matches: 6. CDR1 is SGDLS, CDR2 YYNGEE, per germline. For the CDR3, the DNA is TGTGCCAGCAGCGTAGGGCAGGGGGCTGTGACTAATGAAAAACTGTTTTTT. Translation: CASSVGQGAVTNEKLFF.

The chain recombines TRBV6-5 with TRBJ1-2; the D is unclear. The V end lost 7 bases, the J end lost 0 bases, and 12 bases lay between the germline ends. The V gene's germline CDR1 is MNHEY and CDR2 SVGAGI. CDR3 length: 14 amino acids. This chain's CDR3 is CASTKPGTNYGYTF. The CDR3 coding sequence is TGTGCCAGCACTAAGCCCGGGACTAACTATGGCTACACCTTC.

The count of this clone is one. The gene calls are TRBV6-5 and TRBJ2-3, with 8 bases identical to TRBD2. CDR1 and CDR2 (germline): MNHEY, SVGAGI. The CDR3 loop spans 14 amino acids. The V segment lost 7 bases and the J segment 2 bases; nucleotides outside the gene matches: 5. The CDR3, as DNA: TGTGCCAGCACCTCGACTAGCGACACAGATACGCAGTATTTT. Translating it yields CASTSTSDTDTQYF.

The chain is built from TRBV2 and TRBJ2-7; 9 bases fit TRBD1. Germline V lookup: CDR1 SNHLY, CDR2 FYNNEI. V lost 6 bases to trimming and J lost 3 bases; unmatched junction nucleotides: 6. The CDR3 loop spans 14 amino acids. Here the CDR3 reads CASSTRQGGYEQYF. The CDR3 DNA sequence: TGTGCCAGCAGCACAAGACAGGGGGGCTACGAGCAGTACTTC.

The CDR3 DNA is TGTGCCAGTAGCACCCGGCGGACAGTCACCAATGAGCAGTTCTTC. Translation: CASSTRRTVTNEQFF. J is TRBJ2-1 and V is TRBV19; D is perhaps TRBD1 (6 bases). Trimming took 6 bases from V and 6 from J, leaving 18 bases between them. This CDR3 contains 15 residues. Germline assignment: CDR1 LNHDA and CDR2 SQIVND (reference sequence).

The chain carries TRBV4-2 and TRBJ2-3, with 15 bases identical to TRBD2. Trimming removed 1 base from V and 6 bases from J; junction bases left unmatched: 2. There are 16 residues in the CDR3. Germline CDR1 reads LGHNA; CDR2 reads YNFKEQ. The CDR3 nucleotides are TGTGCCAGCAGCCAAGGGACTAGCGGGGGGGCGGATACGCAGTATTTT. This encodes CASSQGTSGGADTQYF.

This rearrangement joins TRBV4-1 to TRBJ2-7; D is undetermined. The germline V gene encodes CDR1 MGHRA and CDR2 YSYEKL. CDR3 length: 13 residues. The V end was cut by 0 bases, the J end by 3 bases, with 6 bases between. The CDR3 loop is CASSQEPSYEQYF. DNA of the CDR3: TGCGCCAGCAGCCAAGAACCTAGCTACGAGCAGTACTTC.

The chain's CDR3 is CASSVASSGDYEQYF. The CDR3 nucleotides are TGTGCCAGCAGCGTAGCGTCCTCAGGGGACTACGAGCAGTACTTC. V is TRBV9 and J is TRBJ2-7, with D perhaps TRBD1 (6 bases). Deletions cut 0 bases from V and 3 bases from J, with 13 bases between. Germline V CDR1 and CDR2: SGDLS, YYNGEE. The CDR3 is 15 residues long.

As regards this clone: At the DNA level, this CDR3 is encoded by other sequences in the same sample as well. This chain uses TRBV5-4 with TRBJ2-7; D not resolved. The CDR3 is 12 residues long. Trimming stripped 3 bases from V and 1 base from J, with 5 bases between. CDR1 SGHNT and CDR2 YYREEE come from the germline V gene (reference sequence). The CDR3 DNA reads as TGTGCCAGCAGCTCGGATTCCTACGAGCAGTACTTC. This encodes CASSSDSYEQYF.

CDR3 coding DNA: TGTGCCTGGAGTAGGCACAAGAACACTGAAGCTTTCTTT. This sequence encodes CAWSRHKNTEAFF. The chain uses TRBV30 and TRBJ1-1; D not resolved. The CDR3 runs 13 residues. Germline V CDR1 and CDR2: GTSNPN, SVGIG (reference sequence). The V gene lost 2 bases and the J gene lost 1 base, with 8 bases spanning the gap.

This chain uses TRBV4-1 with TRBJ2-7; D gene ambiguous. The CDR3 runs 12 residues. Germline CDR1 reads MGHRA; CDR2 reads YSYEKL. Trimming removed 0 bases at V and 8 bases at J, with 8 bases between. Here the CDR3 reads CASSQDRFKQYF. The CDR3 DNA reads TGCGCCAGCAGCCAAGATCGGTTTAAGCAGTACTTC.

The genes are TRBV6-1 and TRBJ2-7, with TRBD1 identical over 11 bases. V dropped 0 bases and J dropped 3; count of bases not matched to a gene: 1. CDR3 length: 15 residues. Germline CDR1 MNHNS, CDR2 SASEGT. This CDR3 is CASSEAGTGGYEQYF. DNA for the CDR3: TGTGCCAGCAGTGAAGCCGGGACAGGGGGCTACGAGCAGTACTTC.

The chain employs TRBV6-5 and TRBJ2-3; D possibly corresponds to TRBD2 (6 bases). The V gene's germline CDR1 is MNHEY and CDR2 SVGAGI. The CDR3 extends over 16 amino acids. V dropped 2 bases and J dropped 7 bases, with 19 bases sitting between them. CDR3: CASSYILERAYNTQYF. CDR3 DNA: TGTGCCAGCAGTTACATACTAGAGCGGGCTTACAATACGCAGTATTTT.

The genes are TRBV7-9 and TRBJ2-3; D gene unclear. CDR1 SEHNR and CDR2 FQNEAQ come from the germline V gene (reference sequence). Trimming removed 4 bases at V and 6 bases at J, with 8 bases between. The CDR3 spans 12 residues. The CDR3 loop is CASSSTRDTQYF. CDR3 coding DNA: TGTGCCAGCAGCTCGACCAGGGATACGCAGTATTTT.